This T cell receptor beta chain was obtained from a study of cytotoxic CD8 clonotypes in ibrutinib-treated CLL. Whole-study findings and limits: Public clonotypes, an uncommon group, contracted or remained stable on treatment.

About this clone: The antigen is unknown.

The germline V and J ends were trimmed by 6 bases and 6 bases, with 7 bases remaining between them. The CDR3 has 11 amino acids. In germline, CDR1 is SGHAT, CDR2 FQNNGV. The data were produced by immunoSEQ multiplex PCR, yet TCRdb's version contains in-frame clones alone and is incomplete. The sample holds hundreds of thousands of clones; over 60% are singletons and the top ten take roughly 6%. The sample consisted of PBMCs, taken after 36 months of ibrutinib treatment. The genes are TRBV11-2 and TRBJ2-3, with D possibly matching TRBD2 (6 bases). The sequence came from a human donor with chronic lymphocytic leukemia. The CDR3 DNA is TGTGCCAGCAGTGGGGGGGATACGCAGTATTTT. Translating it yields CASSGGDTQYF.